This is a list of T cell receptor beta chains from one sample in a study of T cell responses to AZD1222 COVID-19 vaccine. Generated by immunoSEQ multiplex PCR, the TCRdb table keeps only in-frame clones and is missing some. The sample carries about 100,000 clones, approximately 92% recorded once. This material consisted of peripheral blood, taken 28 days after the second AZD1222 dose. The receptor set was obtained from an adult who received the AZD1222 COVID-19 vaccine. The CDR3 runs from the conserved cysteine through the conserved F or W. Each record gives: J gene, D gene, clone size, V gene, CDR3 DNA, CDR3 protein. The D gene is left open where the match is weak. Expanded clones are given a class, and other clones once, few, many or no size at all.

TRBJ2-3 - - TRBV9 TGTGCCAGCAGCGTAGCTCACAGCACAGATACGCAGTATTTT CASSVAHSTDTQYF
TRBJ1-2 TRBD1 - TRBV30 TGTGCCTGGAGTGTACCCCGGGGCACAGGGGTTGGCTACACCTTC CAWSVPRGTGVGYTF
TRBJ1-2 - - TRBV5-1 TGCGCCAGCAGCTCCGGGATTGGGGAGTCCGGCTACACCTTC CASSSGIGESGYTF
TRBJ2-2 - - TRBV6-5 TGTGCCAGCAGTTACTCGACTAGCACCGGGGAGCTGTTTTTT CASSYSTSTGELFF
TRBJ2-2 - - TRBV3-1/TRBV3-2 TGTGCCAGCAGCCAAAGAGGAGGGGGGATCGCGAACACCGGGGAGCTGTTTTTT CASSQRGGGIANTGELFF
TRBJ2-1 - - TRBV6-5 TGTGCCAGCAGTTATCTATCAGGGAAATCCTACAATGAGCAGTTCTTC CASSYLSGKSYNEQFF
TRBJ2-2 TRBD1 - TRBV6-5 TGTGCCAGCAGGCAGGACAGGAGGACCGGGGAGCTGTTTTTT CASRQDRRTGELFF
TRBJ2-1 - once TRBV7-9 TGTGCCAGCAGCTCTGGGGGGCCTTCCTACAATGAGCAGTTCTTC CASSSGGPSYNEQFF
TRBJ2-5 - - TRBV19 TGTGCCAGTAGTATTACAGCCATTTCTCTCCCTCAAGAGACCCAGTACTTC CASSITAISLPQETQYF
TRBJ2-7 - - TRBV7-2 TGTGCCAGCAGCTTAGACAGGGAGGGAGAGCAGTACTTC CASSLDREGEQYF
TRBJ1-2 TRBD1 - TRBV12-3/TRBV12-4 TGTGCCAGCAGACTGGGACAGCAGAATGGCTACACCTTC CASRLGQQNGYTF
TRBJ1-1 - - TRBV3-1/TRBV3-2 TGTGCCAGCAGACGGGGACGGTCAGGAGAAGCTTTCTTT CASRRGRSGEAFF
TRBJ1-5 - - TRBV19 TGTGCCAGCCTCCCGCCAGGGTATGCTATCGATCAGCCCCAGCATTTT CASLPPGYAIDQPQHF
TRBJ1-1 - once TRBV5-4 TGTGCCAGCAGCTTCACTGGGTCCCAAGCTTTCTTT CASSFTGSQAFF
TRBJ2-3 - - TRBV28 TGTGCCAGCAGTTTTTATGGTCGAGATACGCAGTATTTT CASSFYGRDTQYF
TRBJ2-7 - - TRBV18 TGTGCCAGCTCAACAGGGCAGACTAGCTACGAGCAGTACTTC CASSTGQTSYEQYF
TRBJ2-1 TRBD2 - TRBV7-9 TGTGCCAGCAGCCCCCCTAGCGGGAGGGATTGGAATGAGCAGTTCTTC CASSPPSGRDWNEQFF
TRBJ2-3 - once TRBV28 TGTGCCAGCAGTTTTCTTATGCGGGGCACAGATACGCAGTATTTT CASSFLMRGTDTQYF
TRBJ1-2 - - TRBV7-2 TGTGCCAGCAGCTTAGTGGCCAGGGGCTATGGCTACACCTTC CASSLVARGYGYTF
TRBJ1-1 - - TRBV6-4 TGTGCCAGCAGTCGGGGGATGAACACTGAAGCTTTCTTT CASSRGMNTEAFF
TRBJ1-5 - - TRBV9 TGTGCCAGCAGCGTAGAGGGGTTGTTAGGTCAGCCCCAGCATTTT CASSVEGLLGQPQHF
TRBJ1-2 - - TRBV6-5 TGTGCCAGCAGTTACGGGACCGACTATGGCTACACCTTC CASSYGTDYGYTF
TRBJ1-2 - - TRBV4-3 TGCGCCAGCAGCCAAGTGCAGGGTGATGGCTACACCTTC CASSQVQGDGYTF
TRBJ2-5 - - TRBV24-1 TGTGCCACCAGTAGGGGCCGGGACTTTTCAGAGACCCAGTACTTC CATSRGRDFSETQYF
TRBJ1-1 TRBD1 - TRBV2 TGTGCCAGCACCCGGGACAGGGGAACAACTGAAGCTTTCTTT CASTRDRGTTEAFF
TRBJ1-1 - - TRBV2 TGTGCCAGCACTGCAGATGGGATGTCCTCCACTGAAGCTTTCTTT CASTADGMSSTEAFF
TRBJ2-7 - - TRBV6-5 TGTGCCAGCAGGAAATCTTGGGAGGTCTCCTACGAGCAGTACTTC CASRKSWEVSYEQYF
TRBJ1-2 - few TRBV5-1 TGCGCCAGCAGCTTGGGTGAGAACTATGGCTACACCTTC CASSLGENYGYTF
TRBJ1-1 - - TRBV29-1 TGCAGCGTGGGGGGGGAAACTGAAGCTTTCTTT CSVGGETEAFF
TRBJ1-5 - - TRBV18 TGTGCCAGCTCACCACAGGACACTAGGGAGCCCCAGCATTTT CASSPQDTREPQHF